The clone carrying this T cell receptor beta chain was counted a single time. Its antigen is currently unknown. The data were taken from a study of cytomegalovirus exposure and HLA in healthy donors. The PCR contained 60 Vbeta and 13 Jbeta primers. Using immunoSEQ multiplex PCR, the repertoire was profiled, and TCRdb retains in-frame clones only, with some absent. Of some 130,000 clones in the sample, roughly 74% were seen once. Findings of the study overall: Associated with HLA alleles at 0.05 false discovery rate in a later analysis were fewer than 20,000 TCR beta sequences. High specificity and sensitivity for cytomegalovirus status were reported for the classifier. Some 150 TCR beta chains were listed as cytomegalovirus-associated.

V trimming: 6 bases; J trimming: 3 bases; junction bases outside the gene matches: 7. This CDR3 spans 15 amino acids. CDR1 MNHEY and CDR2 SVGAGI come from the germline V gene. The sample taken for sequencing was PBMCs. The rearrangement joins TRBV6-5 to TRBJ2-7; 11 bases map to TRBD1. The TCR comes from a male donor in good health and CMV-seronegative. This chain's CDR3 is CASSIGTGGNYEQYF. The CDR3 DNA reads TGTGCCAGCAGCATCGGGACAGGGGGTAACTACGAGCAGTACTTC.